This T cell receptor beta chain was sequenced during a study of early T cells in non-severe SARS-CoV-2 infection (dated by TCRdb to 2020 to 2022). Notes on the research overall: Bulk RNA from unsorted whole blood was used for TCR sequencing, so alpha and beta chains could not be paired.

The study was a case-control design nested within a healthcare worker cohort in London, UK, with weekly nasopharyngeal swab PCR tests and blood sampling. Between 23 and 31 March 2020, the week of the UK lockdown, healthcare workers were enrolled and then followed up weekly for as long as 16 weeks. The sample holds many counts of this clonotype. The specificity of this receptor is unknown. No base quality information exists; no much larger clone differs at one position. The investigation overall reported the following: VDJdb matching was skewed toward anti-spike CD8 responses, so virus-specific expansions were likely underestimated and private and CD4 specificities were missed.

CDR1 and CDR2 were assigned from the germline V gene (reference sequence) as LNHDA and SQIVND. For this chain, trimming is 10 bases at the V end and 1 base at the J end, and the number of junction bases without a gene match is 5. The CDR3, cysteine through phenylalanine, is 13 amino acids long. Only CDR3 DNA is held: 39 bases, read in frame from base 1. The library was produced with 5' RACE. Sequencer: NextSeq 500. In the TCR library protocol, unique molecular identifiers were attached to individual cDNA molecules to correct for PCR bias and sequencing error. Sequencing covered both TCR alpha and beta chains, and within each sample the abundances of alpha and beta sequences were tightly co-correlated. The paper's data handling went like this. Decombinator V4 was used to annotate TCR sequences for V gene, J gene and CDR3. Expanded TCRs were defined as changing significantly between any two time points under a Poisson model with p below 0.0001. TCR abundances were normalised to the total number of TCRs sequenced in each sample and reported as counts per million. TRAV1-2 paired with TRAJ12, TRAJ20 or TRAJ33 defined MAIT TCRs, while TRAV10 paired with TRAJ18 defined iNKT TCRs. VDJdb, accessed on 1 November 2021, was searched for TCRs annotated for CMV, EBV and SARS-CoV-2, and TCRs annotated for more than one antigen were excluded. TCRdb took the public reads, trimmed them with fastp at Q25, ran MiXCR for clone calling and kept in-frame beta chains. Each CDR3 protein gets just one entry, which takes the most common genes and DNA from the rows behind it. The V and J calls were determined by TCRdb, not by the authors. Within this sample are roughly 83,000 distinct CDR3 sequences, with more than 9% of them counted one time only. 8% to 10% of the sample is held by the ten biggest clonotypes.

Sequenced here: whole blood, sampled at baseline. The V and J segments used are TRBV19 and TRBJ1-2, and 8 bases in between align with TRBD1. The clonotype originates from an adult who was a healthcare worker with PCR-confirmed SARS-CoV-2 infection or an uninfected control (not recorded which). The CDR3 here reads CATWTGHNYGYTF. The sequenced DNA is TGTGCCACCTGGACAGGGCATAACTATGGCTACACCTTC.